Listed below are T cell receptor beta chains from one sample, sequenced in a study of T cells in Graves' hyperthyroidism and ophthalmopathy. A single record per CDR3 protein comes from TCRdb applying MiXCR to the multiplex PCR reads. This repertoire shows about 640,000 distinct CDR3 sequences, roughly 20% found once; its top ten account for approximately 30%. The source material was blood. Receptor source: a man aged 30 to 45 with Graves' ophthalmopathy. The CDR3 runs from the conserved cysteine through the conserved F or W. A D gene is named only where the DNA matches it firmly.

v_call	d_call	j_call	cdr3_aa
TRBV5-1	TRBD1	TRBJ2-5	CASSPPGQALKETQYF
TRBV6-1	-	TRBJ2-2	CASSPLGNTGELFF
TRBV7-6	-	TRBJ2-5	CASSRPGVEETQYF
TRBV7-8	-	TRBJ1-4	CASSLASVGDREKLFF
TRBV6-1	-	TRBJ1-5	CASSASPGQSPQHF
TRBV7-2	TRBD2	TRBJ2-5	CASSLGLGTSGPWYQETQYF
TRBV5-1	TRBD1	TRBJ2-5	CASSSFANRDRGQETQYF
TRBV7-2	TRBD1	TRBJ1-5	CASSLGQGFGQPQHF
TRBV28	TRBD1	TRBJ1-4	CASSSPGGGNEKLFF
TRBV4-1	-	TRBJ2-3	CASSQDADGVADTQYF
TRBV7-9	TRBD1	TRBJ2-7	CASSLASQGAHEQYF
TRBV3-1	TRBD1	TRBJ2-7	CASSLGQASYEQYF
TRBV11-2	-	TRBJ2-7	CASRYIGYEVPYEQYF
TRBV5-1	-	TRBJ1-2	CASSLELSSGYTF
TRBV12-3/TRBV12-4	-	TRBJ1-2	CASSFGANYGYTF
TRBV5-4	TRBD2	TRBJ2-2	CASSPIAGAAGELFF
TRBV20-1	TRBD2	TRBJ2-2	CSASVYPGTSGRASAGELFF
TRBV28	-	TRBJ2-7	CASTTTSETYEQYF
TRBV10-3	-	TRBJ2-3	CAISEFGDTQYF
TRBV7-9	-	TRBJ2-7	CASSSSVVGTGINEQYF
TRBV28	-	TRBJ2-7	CASSPGGHYEQYF
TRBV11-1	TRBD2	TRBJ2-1	CASSLAPPGLGNNEQFF
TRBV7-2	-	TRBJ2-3	CASSARQESVDTQYF
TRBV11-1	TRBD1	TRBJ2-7	CASSITGTVLYEQYF
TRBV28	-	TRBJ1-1	CASSSSGPMSTEAFF